The 32 T cell receptor beta chains listed next were all sequenced from one sample in a study of blood T cell repertoires in COVID-19. TCRdb's copy holds only in-frame clones and misses some; the assay was immunoSEQ multiplex PCR. The table has some 150,000 clones, 80% seen once. The sequenced material came from peripheral blood. The receptors stem from a man aged 60-69 years with acute or convalescent COVID-19.

The V and J genes are TRBV29-1 and TRBJ1-5, with no clear D. CDR3 size: 15 residues. Trimming pared 8 bases from V and 3 bases from J, leaving 20 bases between. Germline-derived CDR1 and CDR2 are SQVTM and ANQGSEA. CDR3 region: CSPKVNRRYNQPQHF. The CDR3 coding sequence is TGCAGCCCCAAAGTTAACCGCAGATACAATCAGCCCCAGCATTTT.

This chain links TRBV27 with TRBJ1-5; D gene ambiguous. CDR3 length: 12 amino acids. V shed 7 bases and J shed 1 base, with 5 bases lying between them. Germline loops: CDR1 MNHEY, CDR2 SMNVEV (reference sequence). The CDR3 sequence is CASTGSNQPQHF. DNA for the CDR3: TGTGCCAGCACAGGAAGCAATCAGCCCCAGCATTTT.

V usage is TRBV2 and J usage is TRBJ1-1; maybe TRBD1 (5 bases). This CDR3 spans 16 amino acids. Germline V lookup: CDR1 SNHLY, CDR2 FYNNEI. V was clipped by 1 base and J by 6 bases, with 18 bases between them. CDR3 in amino acids: CASSEGQGRRNPEAFF. The CDR3 DNA is TGTGCCAGCAGTGAAGGCCAGGGTCGTAGAAACCCTGAAGCTTTCTTT.

The gene calls are TRBV6-2 or TRBV6-3 and TRBJ2-4; maybe TRBD1 (6 bases). The CDR3 has 15 residues. Trimming left V 5 bases short and J 3 bases short, with 14 bases between. The V gene's germline CDR1 is MNHEY and CDR2 SVGEGT. The CDR3 DNA follows: TGTGCCAGCAGTGCCGCTACAGGGAACAAAAACATTCAGTACTTC. It translates to CASSAATGNKNIQYF.

The chain uses TRBV11-2 and TRBJ2-1, with a tentative D call TRBD2 (5 bases). V gave up 0 bases and J gave up 6 bases, with 12 bases separating them. Germline values: CDR1 SGHAT, CDR2 FQNNGV. The CDR3 covers 15 residues. CDR3 sequence: CASSLDRGWGNEQFF. DNA of the CDR3: TGTGCCAGCAGCTTAGATCGCGGGTGGGGCAATGAGCAGTTCTTC.

In nucleotides, the CDR3 is TGTGCCAGCAGCCGCACAAAGATGAACACTGAAGCTTTCTTT. Translated: CASSRTKMNTEAFF. V and J are TRBV6-5 and TRBJ1-1; unclear D gene. Trimming left V 6 bases short and J 0 bases short, with 11 bases between. The CDR3 loop spans 14 amino acids. Germline V gene lookup returns CDR1 MNHEY and CDR2 SVGAGI.

J is TRBJ1-6 and V is TRBV6-5, with D maybe TRBD1 (5 bases). Germline V gives CDR1 MNHEY, CDR2 SVGAGI. Trimming removed 4 bases from V and 11 bases from J, with 9 bases in between. The CDR3 has 12 amino acids. CDR3 region: CASSFGGTPLHF. CDR3 sequence (DNA): TGTGCCAGCAGTTTCGGGGGGACACCCCTCCACTTT.

The chain employs TRBV6-5 and TRBJ2-6, with D perhaps matching TRBD2 (5 bases). Germline loops: CDR1 MNHEY, CDR2 SVGAGI. The CDR3 extends over 15 amino acids. The V and J ends lost 6 bases and 1 base respectively, with 10 bases between them. The CDR3, as DNA: TGTGCCAGCAGCCCCGAGGGTTCTGGGGCCAACGTCCTGACTTTC. This sequence encodes CASSPEGSGANVLTF.

This clone was seen more than once but under ten times. The chain joins TRBV6-5 to TRBJ2-3; 8 nucleotides agree with TRBD2. In germline, CDR1 is MNHEY, CDR2 SVGAGI. CDR3 size: 16 residues. The V and J ends lost 2 bases and 0 bases, in that order; junction bases with no gene match: 4. The CDR3 protein is CASSYTSGVSTDTQYF. CDR3 coding DNA: TGTGCCAGCAGTTACACTAGCGGAGTGAGCACAGATACGCAGTATTTT.

This clone was detected only a few times. The chain recombines TRBV9 with TRBJ2-1; tentative D call: TRBD1 (5 bases). The CDR3 has 15 amino acids. V lost 0 bases and J 7 bases, leaving 14 bases between the germline ends. The germline V gene has CDR1 SGDLS and CDR2 YYNGEE. In nucleotides, the CDR3 is TGTGCCAGCAGCGTAGCGCCTCAGGGAACTAATGAGCAGTTCTTC. It is translated as CASSVAPQGTNEQFF.

This clone was detected only a few times. J is TRBJ1-5 and V is TRBV12-3 or TRBV12-4, with D hard to call. The ends were cut back, 5 bases at V and 0 bases at J, with 5 bases in the middle. CDR3 size: 13 residues. This chain's CDR3 is CASSPHSNQPQHF. The CDR3 nucleotides read TGTGCCAGCAGTCCCCATAGCAATCAGCCCCAGCATTTT.

The chain has TRBV19 and TRBJ2-1; 7 nucleotides align to TRBD1. Germline loops: CDR1 LNHDA, CDR2 SQIVND (reference sequence). V lost 7 bases and J lost 7; bases outside the gene matches: 7. The CDR3 extends over 13 amino acids. The CDR3 protein is CASTSNRGNEQFF. The DNA of the CDR3 is TGTGCCAGTACCTCAAACAGGGGAAATGAGCAGTTCTTC. The full variable domain, with the rest looked up from reference TRBV19 and TRBJ2-1, is DGGITQSPKYLFRKEGQNVTLSCEQNLNHDAMYWYRQDPGQGLRLIYYSQIVNDFQKGDIAEGYSVSREKKESFPLTVTSAQKNPTAFYLCASTSNRGNEQFFGPGTRLTVL.

The chain combines TRBV7-2 with TRBJ2-1, with D maybe TRBD1 (5 bases). CDR3 length: 16 amino acids. The V end was cut by 0 bases, the J end by 2 bases, with 11 bases between. Germline CDR1 reads SGHTA; CDR2 reads FQGNSA. CDR3: CASSLAAGHAYNEQFF. CDR3 bases: TGTGCCAGCAGCTTAGCGGCAGGACATGCCTACAATGAGCAGTTCTTC.

V and J are TRBV27 and TRBJ1-2; 7 nucleotides match TRBD1. CDR3 length equals 13 residues. The J segment lost 7 bases and the V segment lost 2 bases, leaving 4 bases of the junction unmatched. CDR1 is MNHEY and CDR2 is SMNVEV in the germline V gene (reference sequence). CDR3 amino acids: CASSLRAGGGYTF. CDR3 nucleotides: TGTGCCAGCAGTTTAAGGGCAGGGGGTGGCTACACCTTC.

This chain joins TRBV29-1 and TRBJ2-7, with 9 nucleotides matching TRBD1. The CDR3 totals 14 residues. The ends lost 7 bases at V and 4 bases at J; junction bases unmatched: 11. Germline V gene data show CDR1 as SQVTM and CDR2 as ANQGSEA. CDR3 residues: CSARGGQGPYEQYF. The CDR3 DNA reads TGCAGCGCCCGAGGGGGACAGGGACCGTACGAGCAGTACTTC.

The rearrangement uses TRBV27 and TRBJ2-3; 12 bases line up with TRBD2. The CDR3 is 20 amino acids. J was trimmed by 4 bases and V by 5 bases; bases with no gene match: 19. Germline assignment: CDR1 MNHEY and CDR2 SMNVEV (reference sequence). In DNA form, the CDR3 reads TGTGCCAGCAGTCCCATTCGGGCTAGCGGGAGGGCCTATGGTGCAGATACGCAGTATTTT. Its protein product is CASSPIRASGRAYGADTQYF.

The rearrangement uses TRBV10-3 and TRBJ1-2; maybe TRBD1 (5 bases). V lost 3 bases, J lost 2 bases, and 13 bases lay in between. This CDR3 has 15 residues. CDR1 is ENHRY and CDR2 is SYGVKD in the germline V gene. The CDR3 protein is CAISEGQGRNYGYTF. CDR3 in DNA: TGTGCCATCAGTGAAGGGCAGGGAAGGAACTATGGCTACACCTTC.

Details on this clone: At the DNA level, this CDR3 is encoded by other sequences in the same sample as well. This chain links TRBV12-3 or TRBV12-4 with TRBJ2-2, with D perhaps matching TRBD1 (5 bases). The ends were cut back, 3 bases at V and 4 bases at J, with 6 bases in the middle. This CDR3 has 13 residues. The CDR3 DNA reads as TGTGCCAGCAGTTTGCAGGGCACCGGGGAGCTGTTTTTT. It codes for CASSLQGTGELFF.

This clone was seen more than once but under ten times. CDR3 amino acids: CAISEQGSEKLFF. The CDR3 nucleotides are TGTGCCATCAGTGAACAGGGGAGTGAAAAACTGTTTTTT. The chain links TRBV10-3 to TRBJ1-4; 7 positions match TRBD1. CDR1 ENHRY and CDR2 SYGVKD come from the germline V gene. The CDR3 is 13 amino acids. V gave up 3 bases and J gave up 7 bases; unmatched junction bases: 2.

This chain links TRBV5-6 with TRBJ1-5, with D maybe TRBD1 (6 bases). The CDR3 runs 15 residues. Between the trimmed V and J ends, which lost 5 bases and 4 bases, there was a span of 16 bases. From germline, CDR1 is SGHDT and CDR2 YYEEEE. The CDR3 is CASSSTGTNNQPQHF. In nucleotides, the CDR3 is TGTGCCAGCAGTTCTACCGGGACAAATAATCAGCCCCAGCATTTT.

The chain employs TRBV28 and TRBJ1-5; TRBD1 is a possible D gene (6 bases). Looked up from germline, CDR1 is MDHEN and CDR2 is SYDVKM. V gave up 5 bases and J gave up 7 bases, with 12 bases separating them. The CDR3 consists of 13 residues. The CDR3 DNA is TGTGCCAGCAGTGTCCCAGGGGTCCAGCCCCAGCATTTT. The encoded protein is CASSVPGVQPQHF. The full variable domain, rest sourced from reference TRBV28 and TRBJ1-5, is DVKVTQSSRYLVKRTGEKVFLECVQDMDHENMFWYRQDPGLGLRLIYFSYDVKMKEKGDIPEGYSVSREKKERFSLILESASTNQTSMYLCASSVPGVQPQHFGDGTRLSIL.

The rearrangement links TRBV5-5 to TRBJ1-3; unclear D gene. The germline V gene encodes CDR1 SGHKS and CDR2 YYEKEE (reference sequence). This CDR3 spans 12 amino acids. The germline V and J ends were trimmed by 4 bases and 4 bases, with 6 bases remaining between them. CDR3 nucleotides: TGTGCCAGCAGCCCCCCGGGAAACACCATATATTTT. Translated: CASSPPGNTIYF.

The chain joins TRBV5-1 to TRBJ1-2; 7 nucleotides align to TRBD1. The germline V gene encodes CDR1 SGHRS and CDR2 YFSETQ. The CDR3 loop spans 14 amino acids. The junction had 3 bases not matched to a gene; V was cut back by 0 bases and J by 4 bases. The DNA for the CDR3 is TGCGCCAGCAGCTTGGAGGGACAGCGCTATGGCTACACCTTC. Encoded protein: CASSLEGQRYGYTF.

The gene calls are TRBV5-1 and TRBJ2-1, with TRBD2 matching 9 bases. The CDR3 contains 15 residues. Germline V lookup: CDR1 SGHRS, CDR2 YFSETQ. V lost 3 bases, J lost 8 bases, and 9 bases stayed unmatched. The CDR3 coding sequence is TGCGCCAGCAGCTCCGGTGGCGGGAGGGCCGATGAGCAGTTCTTC. It is translated as CASSSGGGRADEQFF.

The rearrangement links TRBV4-1 to TRBJ2-7, with 11 positions matching TRBD2. Germline CDR1 MGHRA, CDR2 YSYEKL. The length of the CDR3 is 16 residues. The V and J ends lost 4 bases and 2 bases, in that order; junction bases with no gene match: 7. The CDR3: CASSLRTSGPAYEQYF. CDR3 in DNA: TGCGCCAGCAGCCTTCGGACTAGCGGGCCCGCCTACGAGCAGTACTTC.

The rearrangement links TRBV6-5 to TRBJ1-4; no definite D call. Germline CDR1 reads MNHEY; CDR2 reads SVGAGI. V lost 6 bases and J 10 bases, leaving 15 bases between the germline ends. This CDR3 is built from 13 residues. CDR3 in amino acids: CASSSSTGRKLFF. The DNA for the CDR3 is TGTGCCAGCAGCTCCTCCACGGGGAGAAAACTGTTTTTT.

The chain joins TRBV13 to TRBJ1-5, with D possibly being TRBD1 (5 bases). CDR1 PRHDT and CDR2 FYEKMQ come from the germline V gene (reference sequence). Trimming left V 8 bases short and J 4 bases short, with 18 bases between. The CDR3 spans 15 residues. The CDR3 DNA reads as TGTGCCAGCTCAGCCGGGGGGTTGCCTAATCAGCCCCAGCATTTT. Translating it yields CASSAGGLPNQPQHF.

The CDR3 region has the DNA TGCGCCAGCAGCTTGGCCCGTCTAGCGGGTTCTGAGCAGTTCTTC. Its translation: CASSLARLAGSEQFF. The gene calls are TRBV5-1 and TRBJ2-1; TRBD2 agrees at 8 bases. Germline lookup yields CDR1 SGHRS and CDR2 YFSETQ. Trimming removed 0 bases from V and 9 bases from J; junction bases left unmatched: 8. The CDR3 has 15 residues.

The gene calls are TRBV4-1 and TRBJ2-2; possible D gene TRBD2, 6 bases. Between the trimmed V and J ends, which lost 2 bases and 0 bases, there was a span of 13 bases. The germline V gene encodes CDR1 MGHRA and CDR2 YSYEKL. The CDR3 totals 17 residues. CDR3 sequence: CASSQFPGTPNTGELFF. The CDR3 nucleotides are TGCGCCAGCAGCCAATTCCCCGGGACTCCGAACACCGGGGAGCTGTTTTTT.

The genes are TRBV7-9 and TRBJ2-2; a weak D match, TRBD1 (5 bases). CDR1 and CDR2 from the germline V gene are SEHNR and FQNEAQ (reference sequence). The CDR3 covers 15 residues. Trimming removed 3 bases at V and 1 base at J, with 9 bases between. CDR3 region: CASSFNRLNTGELFF. In DNA form, the CDR3 reads TGTGCCAGCAGCTTTAACAGGTTGAACACCGGGGAGCTGTTTTTT. Full variable domain (missing parts from reference TRBV7-9 and TRBJ2-2): DTGVSQNPRHKITKRGQNVTFRCDPISEHNRLYWYRQTLGQGPEFLTYFQNEAQLEKSRLLSDRFSAERPKGSFSTLEIQRTEQGDSAMYLCASSFNRLNTGELFFGEGSRLTVL.

This clone was seen a handful of times. The chain joins TRBV18 to TRBJ1-2; 9 bases are shared with TRBD1. The V gene's germline CDR1 is KGHSH and CDR2 LQKENI. This CDR3 region has 16 residues. J gave up 4 bases and V 2 bases, and 8 bases lay outside the gene matches. CDR3: CASSPARTGAAYGYTF. In DNA form, the CDR3 reads TGTGCCAGCTCACCAGCCCGGACAGGGGCGGCCTATGGCTACACCTTC.

The V and J genes are TRBV29-1 and TRBJ2-3; unclear D gene. This CDR3 region has 12 residues. Germline V lookup: CDR1 SQVTM, CDR2 ANQGSEA. V lost 3 bases to trimming and J lost 3 bases, with 7 bases between them. The chain's CDR3 is CSVDSGTDTQYF. The CDR3 coding sequence is TGCAGCGTTGACTCCGGTACAGATACGCAGTATTTT.